A single sample is the source of the 26 T cell receptor beta chains below, sequenced in a study of T cell responses to AZD1222 COVID-19 vaccine (dated by TCRdb to the early 2020s). The time point label, as the study defines it: baseline before first vaccination. The library was built by means of the immunoSEQ multiplex PCR assay. As stored in TCRdb, this immuneACCESS dataset retains in-frame rearrangements with V and J assigned. A fraction of the clones does not appear; measured against another copy, unresolved V genes explain less than half of the discrepancy, and the remainder lacks a known reason. The table for this sample lists about 140,000 clones; over 90% of them were counted only once. The top ten hold around 5% of the sample. This sample comprised peripheral blood, obtained on day 0 of AZD1222 vaccination. These receptors were taken from an adult in good health.

This rearrangement joins TRBV5-1 to TRBJ1-2; TRBD1 is a possible D gene (5 bases). Per the germline V gene, CDR1 is SGHRS and CDR2 is YFSETQ. This CDR3 is 14 amino acids long. Trimming left V 0 bases short and J 7 bases short, with 13 bases between. CDR3 nucleotide sequence: TGCGCCAGCAGCTTGGCCTCAGGGACTGGTGGCTACACCTTC. Protein: CASSLASGTGGYTF.

This chain joins TRBV7-9 and TRBJ2-1; TRBD1 might be the D (5 bases). Trimming took 2 bases from V and 10 from J, leaving 9 bases between them. The CDR3 is 12 residues long. Germline CDR1 and CDR2: SEHNR and FQNEAQ (reference sequence). The CDR3 bases are TGTGCCAGCAGCTTAAAGGGGCTCGAGCAGTTCTTC. Its protein product is CASSLKGLEQFF.

The chain is built from TRBV4-1 and TRBJ2-7, with 7 bases matching TRBD1. V shed 1 base and J 0 bases; nucleotides not matched to a gene: 6. Germline V lookup: CDR1 MGHRA, CDR2 YSYEKL. There are 16 residues in the CDR3. CDR3 DNA: TGCGCCAGCAGCCAAGGCCCCGACAGGGACTCCTACGAGCAGTACTTC. This gives the protein CASSQGPDRDSYEQYF.

The chain is built from TRBV28 and TRBJ2-7; 10 bases line up with TRBD2. Trimming cost V 2 bases and J 3 bases; bases outside gene matches: 4. The CDR3 runs to 15 residues. Germline values: CDR1 MDHEN, CDR2 SYDVKM. The CDR3 is CASSLLAGEDYEQYF. CDR3 sequence (DNA): TGTGCCAGCAGTTTACTAGCGGGAGAGGACTACGAGCAGTACTTC.

The chain carries TRBV28 and TRBJ2-5, with TRBD2 as a possible D gene (7 bases). Trimming removed 5 bases from V and 7 bases from J, with 29 bases in between. Germline CDR1 MDHEN, CDR2 SYDVKM. The CDR3 is made up of 18 amino acids. CDR3 region: CASSPHWGGEGVSLTQYF. The DNA for the CDR3 is TGTGCCAGCAGTCCCCACTGGGGGGGAGAGGGGGTTTCTTTGACCCAGTACTTC.

This chain links TRBV27 with TRBJ1-1; 7 bases line up with TRBD1. CDR3 length: 17 amino acids. V shed 5 bases and J 0 bases; nucleotides not matched to a gene: 12. Germline values: CDR1 MNHEY, CDR2 SMNVEV (reference sequence). The CDR3 reads CASSPTPPTGMNTEAFF. Here the CDR3 DNA reads TGTGCCAGCAGTCCCACTCCCCCGACAGGGATGAACACTGAAGCTTTCTTT.

The rearrangement joins TRBV28 to TRBJ1-2; 7 bases agree with TRBD1. Germline CDR1 reads MDHEN; CDR2 reads SYDVKM. The CDR3 is 12 amino acids. The trim removed 5 bases at V and 8 bases at J, leaving 5 bases unmatched. The CDR3 loop reads CASSLGQAGYTF. CDR3 in DNA: TGTGCCAGCAGTCTCGGACAGGCCGGCTACACCTTC.

The gene calls are TRBV2 and TRBJ2-7; no clear D gene. V gave up 7 bases and J gave up 0 bases, with 7 bases separating them. The CDR3 consists of 12 residues. CDR1 is SNHLY, CDR2 FYNNEI, per germline. The CDR3 DNA reads TGTGCCAGCACCAGCGACTCCTACGAGCAGTACTTC. Protein sequence: CASTSDSYEQYF.

The CDR3 region is CASSLDRLSYEQYF. The CDR3, as DNA: TGTGCCAGTAGTCTGGACCGGCTCTCCTACGAGCAGTACTTC. The chain carries TRBV19 and TRBJ2-7; D gene unclear. Germline CDR1 is LNHDA and CDR2 is SQIVND (reference sequence). Trimming shortened V by 5 bases and J by 0 bases, and 11 bases separated the two germline ends. This CDR3 has 14 amino acids.

The J gene is TRBJ2-7, the V gene TRBV9, with TRBD1 matching 7 bases. Germline trimming cut 4 bases from V and 4 bases from J; bases unmatched to any gene: 11. Germline lookup yields CDR1 SGDLS and CDR2 YYNGEE. This CDR3 comprises 15 residues. Written as DNA, the CDR3 is TGTGCCAGCAGCCCTAACCAAAGGGGGCTTTACGAGCAGTACTTC. Translated: CASSPNQRGLYEQYF.

The CDR3 loop is CASSSKREGYNEQFF. The CDR3 region has the DNA TGTGCCAGCAGCTCCAAGCGGGAGGGCTACAATGAGCAGTTCTTC. The chain is built from TRBV5-4 and TRBJ2-1, with 10 positions matching TRBD2. Germline CDR1 and CDR2: SGHNT and YYREEE (reference sequence). The CDR3 sequence is 15 residues long. V lost 3 bases to trimming and J lost 3 bases; unmatched junction nucleotides: 3.

This chain joins TRBV4-2 and TRBJ1-5; weak D call: TRBD1 (5 bases). CDR3 length: 16 amino acids. Germline values: CDR1 LGHNA, CDR2 YNFKEQ. V was clipped by 0 bases and J by 1 base, with 10 bases between them. This CDR3 reads CASSQDLPGSNQPQHF. CDR3 in DNA: TGTGCCAGCAGCCAAGATTTGCCAGGGAGCAATCAGCCCCAGCATTTT.

This rearrangement joins TRBV19 to TRBJ2-7; 12 nucleotides match TRBD2. The trim removed 6 bases at V and 4 bases at J, leaving 10 bases unmatched. CDR1 and CDR2 (germline): LNHDA, SQIVND (reference sequence). CDR3 length: 16 residues. CDR3 bases: TGTGCCAGTAGGGGGGGCCGGACTAGCGGGAAGTACGAGCAGTACTTC. Its translation: CASRGGRTSGKYEQYF.

V is TRBV24-1 and J is TRBJ2-7; 10 nucleotides align to TRBD1. From germline, CDR1 is KGHDR and CDR2 SFDVKD. This CDR3 has 15 residues. The V segment lost 3 bases and the J segment 3 bases; nucleotides outside the gene matches: 4. CDR3 DNA sequence: TGTGCCACCAGTGATCCCTGGGACAGGGGCTACGAGCAGTACTTC. Protein product: CATSDPWDRGYEQYF.

The rearrangement joins TRBV5-1 to TRBJ2-2, with unresolved D. Trimming left V 0 bases short and J 5 bases short, with 11 bases between. The CDR3 extends over 15 amino acids. Germline CDR1 reads SGHRS; CDR2 reads YFSETQ. The chain's CDR3 is CASSLGPQRTGELFF. The CDR3 DNA reads as TGCGCCAGCAGCTTGGGGCCGCAGAGAACCGGGGAGCTGTTTTTT.

V and J are TRBV30 and TRBJ1-5; D is possibly TRBD1 (5 bases). The CDR3 sequence is 14 residues long. V shed 0 bases and J shed 2 bases, with 8 bases lying between them. CDR1 is GTSNPN and CDR2 is SVGIG in the germline V gene (reference sequence). DNA for the CDR3: TGTGCCTGGAGTGTAGACAGCCGCAATCAGCCCCAGCATTTT. Its protein product is CAWSVDSRNQPQHF.

The chain joins TRBV4-1 to TRBJ2-2; D is perhaps TRBD2 (6 bases). V lost 0 bases, J lost 8 bases, and 13 bases lay in between. CDR3 length equals 15 residues. CDR1 is MGHRA, CDR2 YSYEKL, per germline. In DNA form, the CDR3 reads TGCGCCAGCAGCCAAGATAGTCAGGGAGGTGGGGAGCTGTTTTTT. Its protein product is CASSQDSQGGGELFF.

This chain connects TRBV29-1 to TRBJ1-2; D might be TRBD1 (6 bases). V gave up 4 bases and J gave up 7 bases, with 10 bases separating them. Germline lookup yields CDR1 SQVTM and CDR2 ANQGSEA. The CDR3 is 11 amino acids. The CDR3: CSVAGGSGYTF. CDR3 in DNA: TGCAGCGTTGCGGGGGGCAGTGGCTACACCTTC.

This chain uses TRBV7-3 with TRBJ1-2; 7 bases are shared with TRBD1. Unmatched junction bases numbered 8, after V lost 2 bases and J lost 5 bases. The germline V gene encodes CDR1 SGHTA and CDR2 FQGTGA. The CDR3 sequence is 15 residues long. The CDR3 bases are TGTGCCAGCAGCTTAGGGGTAGGGGGCGATTATGGCTACACCTTC. Its protein product is CASSLGVGGDYGYTF.

The CDR3 loop reads CASGGRTASSYNEQFF. The CDR3, as DNA: TGTGCCAGTGGTGGTCGGACAGCTTCTTCCTACAATGAGCAGTTCTTC. The chain links TRBV19 to TRBJ2-1, with D possibly being TRBD1 (6 bases). CDR1 LNHDA and CDR2 SQIVND come from the germline V gene (reference sequence). The CDR3 runs to 16 residues. V lost 8 bases and J 1 base, leaving 18 bases between the germline ends.

V gene TRBV6-5 combines with J gene TRBJ2-3, with TRBD2 matching 9 bases. Per germline, CDR1 MNHEY and CDR2 SVGAGI. The CDR3 covers 15 residues. Trimming removed 6 bases from V and 2 bases from J; junction bases left unmatched: 6. CDR3: CASSPRLAVTDTQYF. CDR3 nucleotide sequence: TGTGCCAGCAGCCCCCGACTAGCGGTCACAGATACGCAGTATTTT.

V and J are TRBV3-1 (or the pseudogene TRBV3-2) and TRBJ2-1; 13 bases agree with TRBD2. The CDR3 runs to 19 residues. Trimming cost V 1 base and J 5 bases; bases outside gene matches: 11. CDR1 LGHDT and CDR2 YNNKEL come from the germline V gene (reference sequence). CDR3 nucleotide sequence: TGTGCCAGCAGCCAAGGATCTAGACCGGGACTAGCGGGGCACAATGAGCAGTTCTTC. This sequence encodes CASSQGSRPGLAGHNEQFF.

This chain joins TRBV5-1 and TRBJ1-1; D may be TRBD1 (6 bases). Germline CDR1 and CDR2: SGHRS and YFSETQ. CDR3 length: 15 amino acids. Trimming removed 0 bases from V and 6 bases from J, with 15 bases in between. This chain's CDR3 is CASSLANQGRPEAFF. CDR3 nucleotides: TGCGCCAGCAGCTTGGCCAACCAGGGGAGGCCTGAAGCTTTCTTT.

The gene calls are TRBV11-2 and TRBJ2-5, with unresolved D. This CDR3 region has 11 residues. V was trimmed by 1 base and J by 7 bases, leaving 4 bases between them. Germline CDR1 is SGHAT and CDR2 is FQNNGV. The CDR3 loop is CASSLAGTQYF. In nucleotides, the CDR3 is TGTGCCAGCAGCTTAGCTGGGACCCAGTACTTC. The full variable domain, rest sourced from reference TRBV11-2 and TRBJ2-5, is EAGVAQSPRYKIIEKRQSVAFWCNPISGHATLYWYQQILGQGPKLLIQFQNNGVVDDSQLPKDRFSAERLKGVDSTLKIQPAKLEDSAVYLCASSLAGTQYFGPGTRLLVL.

J is TRBJ1-6 and V is TRBV18; D remains unclear. The V and J ends lost 5 bases and 8 bases respectively, with 10 bases between them. The CDR3 length is 13 residues. CDR1 and CDR2 from the germline V gene are KGHSH and LQKENI. As DNA, the CDR3 is TGTGCCAGCTCAAGGACGATGGATTCACCCCTCCACTTT. Its protein product is CASSRTMDSPLHF. Combining the CDR3 with reference TRBV18 and TRBJ1-6 gives the whole variable domain NAGVMQNPRHLVRRRGQEARLRCSPMKGHSHVYWYRQLPEEGLKFMVYLQKENIIDESGMPKERFSAEFPKEGPSILRIQQVVRGDSAAYFCASSRTMDSPLHFGNGTRLTVT.

The chain joins TRBV24-1 to TRBJ2-2; 9 positions agree with TRBD2. The CDR3 loop spans 14 amino acids. With 5 bases clipped from V and 6 bases from J, the junction kept 3 bases outside the gene matches. Per the germline V gene, CDR1 is KGHDR and CDR2 is SFDVKD. The CDR3 bases are TGTGCCACCAGTGGGGCTAGCGGGGCCGGGGAGCTGTTTTTT. Residues: CATSGASGAGELFF.